This T cell receptor beta chain was retrieved from a study of cytomegalovirus exposure and HLA in healthy donors. Study results and caveats: Presence/absence comparisons presumed near-even sequencing depth among donors. Only CMV serostatus was available as immune exposure information. TCR beta V- and J-gene trimming, according to a later analysis, was linked to a missense DCLRE1C variant.

The CDR3 contains 15 residues. Trimming removed 2 bases from V and 11 bases from J; junction bases left unmatched: 13. From germline, CDR1 is SGHRS and CDR2 YFSETQ. This clone has only a few counts. Its antigen is not identified. 60 Vbeta and 13 Jbeta primers were used in PCR. This table comes from immunoSEQ multiplex PCR, and its TCRdb copy is limited to in-frame clones, with some not included. Altogether about 140,000 clones are present, 60% to 85% being singletons, with the ten largest covering almost 4%. The TCR was taken from a man between 18 and 35 years old in good health and CMV-seronegative. Material for sequencing was PBMCs. The chain uses TRBV5-1 and TRBJ2-5, with 9 bases that match TRBD1. CDR3 loop: CASSLSGTGKGEQYF. For the CDR3, the DNA is TGCGCCAGCAGCTTATCCGGGACAGGGAAGGGTGAGCAGTACTTC.